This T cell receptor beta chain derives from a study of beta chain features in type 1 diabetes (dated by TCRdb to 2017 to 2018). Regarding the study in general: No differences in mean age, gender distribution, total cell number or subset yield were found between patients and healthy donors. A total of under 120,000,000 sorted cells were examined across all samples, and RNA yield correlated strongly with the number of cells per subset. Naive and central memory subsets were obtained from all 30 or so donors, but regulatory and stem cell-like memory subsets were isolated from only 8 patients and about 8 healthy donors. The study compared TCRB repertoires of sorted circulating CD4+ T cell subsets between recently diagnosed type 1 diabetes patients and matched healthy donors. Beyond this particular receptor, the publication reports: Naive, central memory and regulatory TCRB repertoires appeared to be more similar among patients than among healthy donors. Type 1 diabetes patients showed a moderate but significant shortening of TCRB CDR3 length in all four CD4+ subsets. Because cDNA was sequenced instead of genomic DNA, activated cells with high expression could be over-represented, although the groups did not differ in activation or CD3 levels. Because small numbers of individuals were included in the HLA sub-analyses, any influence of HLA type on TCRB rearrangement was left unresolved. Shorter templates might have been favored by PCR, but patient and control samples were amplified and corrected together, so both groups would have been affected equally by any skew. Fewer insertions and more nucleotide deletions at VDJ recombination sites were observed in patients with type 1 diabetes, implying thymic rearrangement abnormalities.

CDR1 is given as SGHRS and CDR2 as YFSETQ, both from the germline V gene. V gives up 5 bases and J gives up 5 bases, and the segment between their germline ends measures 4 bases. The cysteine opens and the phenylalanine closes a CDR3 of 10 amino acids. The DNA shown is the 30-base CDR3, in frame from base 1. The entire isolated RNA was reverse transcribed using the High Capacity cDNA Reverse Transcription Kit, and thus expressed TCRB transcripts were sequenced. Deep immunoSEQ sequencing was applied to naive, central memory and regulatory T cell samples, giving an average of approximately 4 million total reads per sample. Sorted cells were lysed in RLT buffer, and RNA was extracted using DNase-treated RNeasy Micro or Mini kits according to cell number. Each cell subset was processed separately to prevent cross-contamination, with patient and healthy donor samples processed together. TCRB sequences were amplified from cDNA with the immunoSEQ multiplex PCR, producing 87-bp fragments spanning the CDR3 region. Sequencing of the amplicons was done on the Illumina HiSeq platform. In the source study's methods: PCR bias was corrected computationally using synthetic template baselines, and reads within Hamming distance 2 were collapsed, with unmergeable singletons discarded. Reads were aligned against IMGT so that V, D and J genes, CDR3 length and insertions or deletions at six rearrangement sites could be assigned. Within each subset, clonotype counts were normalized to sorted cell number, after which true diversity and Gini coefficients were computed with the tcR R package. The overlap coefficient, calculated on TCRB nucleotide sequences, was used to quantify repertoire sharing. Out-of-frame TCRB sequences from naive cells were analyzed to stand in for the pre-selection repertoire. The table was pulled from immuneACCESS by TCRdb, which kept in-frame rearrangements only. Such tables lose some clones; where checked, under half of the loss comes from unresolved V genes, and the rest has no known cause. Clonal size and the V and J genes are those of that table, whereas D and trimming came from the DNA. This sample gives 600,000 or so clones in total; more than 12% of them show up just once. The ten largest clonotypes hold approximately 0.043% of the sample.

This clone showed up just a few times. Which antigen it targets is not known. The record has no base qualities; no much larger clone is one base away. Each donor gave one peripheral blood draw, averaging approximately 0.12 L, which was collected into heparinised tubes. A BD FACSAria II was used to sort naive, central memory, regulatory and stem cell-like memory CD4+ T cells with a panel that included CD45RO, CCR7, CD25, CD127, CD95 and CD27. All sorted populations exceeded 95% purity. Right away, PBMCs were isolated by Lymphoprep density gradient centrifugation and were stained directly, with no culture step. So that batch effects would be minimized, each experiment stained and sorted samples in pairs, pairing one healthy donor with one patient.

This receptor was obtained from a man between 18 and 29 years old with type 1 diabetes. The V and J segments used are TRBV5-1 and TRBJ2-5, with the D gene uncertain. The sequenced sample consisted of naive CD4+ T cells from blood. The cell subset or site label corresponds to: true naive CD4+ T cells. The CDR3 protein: CASSEETQYF. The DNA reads TGCGCCAGCAGTGAGGAGACCCAGTACTTC.